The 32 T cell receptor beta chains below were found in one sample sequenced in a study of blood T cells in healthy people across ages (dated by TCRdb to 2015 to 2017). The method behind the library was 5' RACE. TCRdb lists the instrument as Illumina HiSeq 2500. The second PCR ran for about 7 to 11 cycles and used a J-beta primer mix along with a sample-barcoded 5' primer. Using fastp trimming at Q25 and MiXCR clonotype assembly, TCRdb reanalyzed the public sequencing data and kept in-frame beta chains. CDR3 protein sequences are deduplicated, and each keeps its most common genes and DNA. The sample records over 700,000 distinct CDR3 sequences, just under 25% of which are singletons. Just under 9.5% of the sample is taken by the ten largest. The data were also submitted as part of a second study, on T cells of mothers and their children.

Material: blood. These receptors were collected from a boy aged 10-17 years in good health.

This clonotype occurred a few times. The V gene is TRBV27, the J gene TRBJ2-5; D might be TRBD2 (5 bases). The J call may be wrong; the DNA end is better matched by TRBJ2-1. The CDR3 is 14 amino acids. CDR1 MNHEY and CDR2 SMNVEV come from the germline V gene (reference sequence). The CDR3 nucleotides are TGTGCCAGCAGTTGGCGCGGGCGTGGAGATGAGCAGTTCTTC. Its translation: CASSWRGRGDEQFF.

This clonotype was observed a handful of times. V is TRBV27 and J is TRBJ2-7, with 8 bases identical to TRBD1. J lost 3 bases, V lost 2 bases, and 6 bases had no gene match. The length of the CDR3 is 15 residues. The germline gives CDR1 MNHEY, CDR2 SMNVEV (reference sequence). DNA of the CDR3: TGTGCCAGCAGTTTAATGGGACAGGTTGGCTACGAGCAGTACTTC. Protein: CASSLMGQVGYEQYF.

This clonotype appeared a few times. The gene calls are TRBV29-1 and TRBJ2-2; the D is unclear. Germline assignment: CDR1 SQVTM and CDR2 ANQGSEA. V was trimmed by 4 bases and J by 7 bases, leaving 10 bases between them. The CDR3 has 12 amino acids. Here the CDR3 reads CSVAAFGGELFF. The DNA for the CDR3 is TGCAGCGTTGCCGCATTCGGCGGGGAGCTGTTTTTT.

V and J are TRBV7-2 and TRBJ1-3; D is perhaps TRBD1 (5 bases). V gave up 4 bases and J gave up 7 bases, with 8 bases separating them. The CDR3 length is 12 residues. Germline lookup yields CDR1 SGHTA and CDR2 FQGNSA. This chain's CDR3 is CASSWGPNTIYF. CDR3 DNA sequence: TGTGCCAGCAGCTGGGGCCCCAACACCATATATTTT. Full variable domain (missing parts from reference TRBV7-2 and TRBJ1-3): GAGVSQSPSNKVTEKGKDVELRCDPISGHTALYWYRQSLGQGLEFLIYFQGNSAPDKSGLPSDRFSAERTGGSVSTLTIQRTQQEDSAVYLCASSWGPNTIYFGEGSWLTVV.

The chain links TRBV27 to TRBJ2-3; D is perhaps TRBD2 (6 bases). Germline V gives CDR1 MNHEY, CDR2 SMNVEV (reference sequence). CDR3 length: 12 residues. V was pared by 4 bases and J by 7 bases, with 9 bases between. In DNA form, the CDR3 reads TGTGCCAGCAGTTCGGGACTTAATACGCAGTATTTT. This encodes CASSSGLNTQYF.

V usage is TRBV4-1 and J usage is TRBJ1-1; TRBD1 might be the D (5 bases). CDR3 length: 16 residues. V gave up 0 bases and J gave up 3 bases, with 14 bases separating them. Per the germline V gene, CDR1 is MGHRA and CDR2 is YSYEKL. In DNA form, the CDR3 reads TGCGCCAGCAGCCAAGAAGTGGCAGGGAAGTACACTGAAGCTTTCTTT. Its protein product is CASSQEVAGKYTEAFF.

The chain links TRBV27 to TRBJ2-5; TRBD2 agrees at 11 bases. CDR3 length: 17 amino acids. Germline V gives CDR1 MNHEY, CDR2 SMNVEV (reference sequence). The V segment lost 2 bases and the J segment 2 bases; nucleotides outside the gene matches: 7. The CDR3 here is CASSLIAGGAVQETQYF. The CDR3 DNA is TGTGCCAGCAGTTTAATAGCGGGGGGGGCGGTTCAAGAGACCCAGTACTTC.

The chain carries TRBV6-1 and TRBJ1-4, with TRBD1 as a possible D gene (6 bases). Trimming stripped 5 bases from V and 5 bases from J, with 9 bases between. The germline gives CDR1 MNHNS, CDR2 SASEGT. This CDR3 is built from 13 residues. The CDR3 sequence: CASSLDRNEKLFF. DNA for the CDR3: TGTGCCAGCAGTCTAGACAGGAATGAAAAACTGTTTTTT.

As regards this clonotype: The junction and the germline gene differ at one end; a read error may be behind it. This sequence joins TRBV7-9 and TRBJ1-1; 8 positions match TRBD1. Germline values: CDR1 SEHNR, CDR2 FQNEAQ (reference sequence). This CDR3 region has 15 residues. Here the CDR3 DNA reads TGTTCCAGCAGCTATGGACAGGGAGCGCACACTGAAGCTTTCTTT. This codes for CSSSYGQGAHTEAFF.

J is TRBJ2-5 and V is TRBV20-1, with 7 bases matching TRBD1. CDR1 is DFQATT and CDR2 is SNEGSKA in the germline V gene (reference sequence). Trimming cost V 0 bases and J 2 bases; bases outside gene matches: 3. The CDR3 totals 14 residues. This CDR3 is CSARERGRQETQYF. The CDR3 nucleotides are TGCAGTGCTAGAGAAAGGGGGCGTCAAGAGACCCAGTACTTC.

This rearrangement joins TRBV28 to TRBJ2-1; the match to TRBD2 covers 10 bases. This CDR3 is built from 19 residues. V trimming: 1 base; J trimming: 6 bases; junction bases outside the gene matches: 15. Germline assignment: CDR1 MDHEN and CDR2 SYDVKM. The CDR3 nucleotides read TGTGCCAGCAGTTTATCCGCTAGCGGGAGAGGTTCAGGGGGCAATGAGCAGTTCTTC. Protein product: CASSLSASGRGSGGNEQFF.

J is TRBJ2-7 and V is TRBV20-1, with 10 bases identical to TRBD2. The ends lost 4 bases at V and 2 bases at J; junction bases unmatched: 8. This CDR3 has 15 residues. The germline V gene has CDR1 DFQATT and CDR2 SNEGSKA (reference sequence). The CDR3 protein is CSATSGTSVTYEQYF. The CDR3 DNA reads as TGCAGTGCTACCTCCGGGACTAGCGTTACCTACGAGCAGTACTTC.

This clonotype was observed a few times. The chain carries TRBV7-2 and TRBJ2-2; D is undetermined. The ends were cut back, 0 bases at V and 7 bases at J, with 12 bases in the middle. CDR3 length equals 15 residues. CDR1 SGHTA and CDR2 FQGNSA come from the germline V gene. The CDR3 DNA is TGTGCCAGCAGCTTAGCCTCGTCTCAGTGCGGGGAGCTGTTTTTT. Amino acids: CASSLASSQCGELFF.

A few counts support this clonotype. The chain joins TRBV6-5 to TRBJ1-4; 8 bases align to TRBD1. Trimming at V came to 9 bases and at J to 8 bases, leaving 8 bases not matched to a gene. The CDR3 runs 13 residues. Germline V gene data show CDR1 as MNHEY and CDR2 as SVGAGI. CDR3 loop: CASRGQGAEKLFF. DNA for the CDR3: TGTGCCAGTCGGGGGCAGGGGGCGGAAAAACTGTTTTTT.

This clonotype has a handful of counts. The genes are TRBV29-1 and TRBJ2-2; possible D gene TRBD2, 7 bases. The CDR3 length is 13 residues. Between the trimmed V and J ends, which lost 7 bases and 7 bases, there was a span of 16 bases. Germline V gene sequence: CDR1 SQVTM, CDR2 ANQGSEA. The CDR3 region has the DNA TGCAGCGCCGAAAGGGGGGGTCTCGGGGAGCTGTTTTTT. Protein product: CSAERGGLGELFF.

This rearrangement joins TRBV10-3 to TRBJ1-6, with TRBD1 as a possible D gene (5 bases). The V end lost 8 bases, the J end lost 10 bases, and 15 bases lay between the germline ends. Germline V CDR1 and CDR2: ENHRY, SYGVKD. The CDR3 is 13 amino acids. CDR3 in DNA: TGTGCCATCCGCGGGACGGACCTCTCACCCCTCCACTTT. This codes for CAIRGTDLSPLHF.

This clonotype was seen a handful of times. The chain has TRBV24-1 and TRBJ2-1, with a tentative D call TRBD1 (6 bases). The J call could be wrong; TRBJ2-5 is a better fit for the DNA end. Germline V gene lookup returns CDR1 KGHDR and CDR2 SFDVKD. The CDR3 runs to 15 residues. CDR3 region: CATSDSQGIQETQYF. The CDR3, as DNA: TGTGCCACCAGTGATTCGCAGGGGATCCAAGAGACCCAGTACTTC.

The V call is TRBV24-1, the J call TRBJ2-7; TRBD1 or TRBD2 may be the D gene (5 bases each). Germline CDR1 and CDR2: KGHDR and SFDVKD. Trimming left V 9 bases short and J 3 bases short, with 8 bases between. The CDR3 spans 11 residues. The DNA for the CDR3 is TGTGCCACCGGGGGTGACTACGAGCAGTACTTC. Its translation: CATGGDYEQYF.

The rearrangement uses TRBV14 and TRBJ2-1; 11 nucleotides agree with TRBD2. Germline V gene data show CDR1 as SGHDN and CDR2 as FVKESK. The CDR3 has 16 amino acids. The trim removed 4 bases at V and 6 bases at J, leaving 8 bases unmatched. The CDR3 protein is CASSPPPGLAANEQFF. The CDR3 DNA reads TGTGCCAGCAGCCCCCCTCCGGGACTAGCGGCCAATGAGCAGTTCTTC.

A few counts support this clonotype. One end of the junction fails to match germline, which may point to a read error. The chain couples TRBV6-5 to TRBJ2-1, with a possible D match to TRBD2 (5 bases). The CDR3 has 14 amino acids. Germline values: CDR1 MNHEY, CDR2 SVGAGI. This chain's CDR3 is CVSTLQRVDNEQFF. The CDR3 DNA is TGTGTCAGCACCCTACAGAGGGTTGACAATGAGCAGTTCTTC.

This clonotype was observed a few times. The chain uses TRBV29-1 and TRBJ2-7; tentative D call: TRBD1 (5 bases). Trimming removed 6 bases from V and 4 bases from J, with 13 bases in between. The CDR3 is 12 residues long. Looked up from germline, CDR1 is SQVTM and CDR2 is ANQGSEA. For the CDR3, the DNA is TGCAGCGTCCAAACAGGCCTATACGAGCAGTACTTC. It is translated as CSVQTGLYEQYF.

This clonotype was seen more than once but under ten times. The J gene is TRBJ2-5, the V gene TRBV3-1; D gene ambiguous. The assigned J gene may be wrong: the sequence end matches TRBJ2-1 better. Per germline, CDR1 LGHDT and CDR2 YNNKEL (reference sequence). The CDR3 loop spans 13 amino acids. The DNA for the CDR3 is TGTGCCAGCAGCCTATCCTTGGTAGTCGAGCAGTTCTTC. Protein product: CASSLSLVVEQFF.

CDR3 residues: CAISESGQGGEKLFF. CDR3 sequence (DNA): TGTGCCATCAGTGAGTCAGGGCAGGGAGGAGAAAAACTGTTTTTT. The chain is built from TRBV10-3 and TRBJ1-4; D might be TRBD1 (5 bases). Per the germline V gene, CDR1 is ENHRY and CDR2 is SYGVKD. CDR3 length: 15 amino acids. Deletions cut 0 bases from V and 8 bases from J, with 13 bases between.

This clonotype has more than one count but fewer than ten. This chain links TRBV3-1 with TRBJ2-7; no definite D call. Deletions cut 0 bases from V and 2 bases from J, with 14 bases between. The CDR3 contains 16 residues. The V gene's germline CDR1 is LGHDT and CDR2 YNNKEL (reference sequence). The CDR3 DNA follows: TGTGCCAGCAGCCAAGATTTCCCGGCTTATCCCTACGAGCAGTACTTC. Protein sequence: CASSQDFPAYPYEQYF.

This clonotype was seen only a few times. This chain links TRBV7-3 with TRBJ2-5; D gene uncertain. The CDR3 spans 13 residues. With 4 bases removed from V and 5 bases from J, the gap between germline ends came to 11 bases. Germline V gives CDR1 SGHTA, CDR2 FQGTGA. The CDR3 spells CASSSQVGETQYF. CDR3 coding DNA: TGTGCCAGCAGCTCCCAGGTGGGGGAGACCCAGTACTTC.

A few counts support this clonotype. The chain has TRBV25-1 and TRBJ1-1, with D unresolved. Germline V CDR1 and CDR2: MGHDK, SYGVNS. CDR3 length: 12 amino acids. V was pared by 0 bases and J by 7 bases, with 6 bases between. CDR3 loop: CASSEYGFEAFF. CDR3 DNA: TGTGCCAGCAGTGAATATGGATTTGAAGCTTTCTTT.

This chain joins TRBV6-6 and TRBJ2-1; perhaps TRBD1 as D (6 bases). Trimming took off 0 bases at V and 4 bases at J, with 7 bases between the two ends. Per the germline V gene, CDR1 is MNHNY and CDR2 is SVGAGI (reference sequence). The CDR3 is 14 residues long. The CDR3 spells CASSYSRGYNEQFF. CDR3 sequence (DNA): TGTGCCAGCAGTTACTCCAGGGGTTACAATGAGCAGTTCTTC.

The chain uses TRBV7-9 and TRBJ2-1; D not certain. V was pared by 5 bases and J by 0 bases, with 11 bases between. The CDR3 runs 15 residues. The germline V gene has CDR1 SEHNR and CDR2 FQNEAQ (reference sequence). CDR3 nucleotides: TGTGCCAGCAGCCGGGCACGAGACTCCTACAATGAGCAGTTCTTC. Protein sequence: CASSRARDSYNEQFF.

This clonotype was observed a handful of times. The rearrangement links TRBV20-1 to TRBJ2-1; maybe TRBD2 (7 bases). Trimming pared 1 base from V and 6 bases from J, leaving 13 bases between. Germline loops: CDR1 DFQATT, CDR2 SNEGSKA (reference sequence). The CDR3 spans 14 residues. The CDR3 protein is CSARGGLAVNEQFF. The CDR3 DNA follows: TGCAGTGCTAGAGGGGGGCTAGCGGTCAATGAGCAGTTCTTC.

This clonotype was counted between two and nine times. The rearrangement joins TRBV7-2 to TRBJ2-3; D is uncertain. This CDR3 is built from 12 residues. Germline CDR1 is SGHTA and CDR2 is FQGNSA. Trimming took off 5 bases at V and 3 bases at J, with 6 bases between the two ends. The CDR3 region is CASSIGTDTQYF. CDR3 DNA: TGTGCCAGCAGCATCGGGACAGATACGCAGTATTTT. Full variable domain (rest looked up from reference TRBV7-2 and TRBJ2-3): GAGVSQSPSNKVTEKGKDVELRCDPISGHTALYWYRQSLGQGLEFLIYFQGNSAPDKSGLPSDRFSAERTGGSVSTLTIQRTQQEDSAVYLCASSIGTDTQYFGPGTRLTVL.

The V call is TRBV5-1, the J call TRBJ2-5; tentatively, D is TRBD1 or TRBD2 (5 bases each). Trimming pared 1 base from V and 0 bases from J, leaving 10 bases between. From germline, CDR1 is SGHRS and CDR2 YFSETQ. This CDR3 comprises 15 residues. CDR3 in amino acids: CASSLSGANQETQYF. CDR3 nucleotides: TGCGCCAGCAGCTTGTCCGGGGCCAACCAAGAGACCCAGTACTTC. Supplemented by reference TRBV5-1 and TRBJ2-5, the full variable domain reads KAGVTQTPRYLIKTRGQQVTLSCSPISGHRSVSWYQQTPGQGLQFLFEYFSETQRNKGNFPGRFSGRQFSNSRSEMNVSTLELGDSALYLCASSLSGANQETQYFGPGTRLLVL.

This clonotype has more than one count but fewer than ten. The CDR3 DNA reads as TGTGCCAGCAGACGGGGACAGGGCGAACTGTTTTTT. Protein sequence: CASRRGQGELFF. This chain connects TRBV28 to TRBJ1-4; 9 nucleotides match TRBD1. J lost 12 bases, V lost 6 bases, and 5 bases had no gene match. This CDR3 is built from 12 residues. Germline values: CDR1 MDHEN, CDR2 SYDVKM.